Following are 2 T cell receptor beta chains from one sample sequenced in a study of blood T cells in healthy people across ages. For the second PCR, which ran for roughly 6 to 12 cycles, a sample-barcoded 5' primer and a J-beta primer mix were used. TCRdb re-called the 5' RACE reads through MiXCR, storing one row per CDR3 protein. This repertoire shows about 1.5 million distinct CDR3 sequences, 35% to 45% found once; its top ten account for approximately 4.1%. The sample was blood. The origin of the receptors is a young woman in good health.

The rearrangement uses TRBV14 and TRBJ2-1; 9 positions match TRBD2. The germline CDR1 and CDR2 sequences are SGHDN and FVKESK. The V segment lost 3 bases and the J segment 6 bases; nucleotides outside the gene matches: 9. The CDR3 contains 16 residues. The CDR3 region is CASSQESGTSTNEQFF. CDR3 sequence (DNA): TGTGCCAGCAGCCAGGAAAGTGGGACTAGCACCAATGAGCAGTTCTTC.

This clonotype was seen more than once but under ten times. The rearrangement links TRBV20-1 to TRBJ1-1, with 10 positions matching TRBD1. V trimming: 5 bases; J trimming: 5 bases; junction bases outside the gene matches: 11. The germline gives CDR1 DFQATT, CDR2 SNEGSKA (reference sequence). The CDR3 has 15 residues. The CDR3 region has the DNA TGCAGTGCTTCGGACAGGGGGTCTCAGGGAACTGAAGCTTTCTTT. Translating it yields CSASDRGSQGTEAFF.